This record concerns one T cell receptor beta chain sequence. TCRdb keeps only in-frame clones here, not all; method: immunoSEQ multiplex PCR. The table records 2 million to 2.5 million clones, roughly 93% of them present only once. These data belong to a study of shared clonotypes between healthy human individuals. V shed 3 bases, J shed 4 bases, and the junction held 5 bases outside the gene matches. The CDR3 totals 15 residues. Germline V CDR1 and CDR2: GTSNPN, SVGIG (reference sequence). Sample: naive CD4+ T cells from PBMCs. Indicated subset: CD45RA+ positively selected. The sequence was obtained from a man younger than 35 in good health. Some clones in this sample may be carry-over from other donors' samples. V is TRBV30 and J is TRBJ2-3; 12 bases match TRBD2. CDR3 sequence (DNA): TGTGCCTGGAGCGGACTAGCGGGATATGCAGATACGCAGTATTTT. This codes for CAWSGLAGYADTQYF.